The 30 T cell receptor beta chains below were found in one sample sequenced in a study of T cell responses to AZD1222 COVID-19 vaccine. Clones were sequenced by immunoSEQ multiplex PCR, and TCRdb holds only the in-frame ones, with some missing. The profile covers around 110,000 clones, with roughly 92% appearing a single time and approximately 1.5% taken by the ten largest. The sequencing here drew on peripheral blood, taken on day 0 of AZD1222 vaccination. These TCRs come from an adult in good health.

This chain connects TRBV5-1 to TRBJ1-2; no reliable D call. Trimming removed 0 bases at V and 3 bases at J, with 9 bases between. In germline, CDR1 is SGHRS, CDR2 YFSETQ. The CDR3 has 14 amino acids. CDR3 region: CASSLGAGYYGYTF. In nucleotides, the CDR3 is TGCGCCAGCAGCTTGGGGGCAGGATACTATGGCTACACCTTC.

This clone was seen a few times. The J gene is TRBJ2-2, the V gene TRBV6-4; 8 positions agree with TRBD2. From germline, CDR1 is MRHNA and CDR2 SNTAGT. The CDR3 sequence is 15 residues long. V shed 3 bases and J 6 bases; nucleotides not matched to a gene: 6. CDR3 protein: CASSERAGEAGELFF. The CDR3 DNA sequence: TGTGCCAGCAGTGAACGAGCGGGGGAGGCCGGGGAGCTGTTTTTT.

The rearrangement joins TRBV2 to TRBJ2-3, with D possibly TRBD1 on 6 matching bases. The germline V and J ends were trimmed by 6 bases and 6 bases, with 7 bases remaining between them. CDR3 length equals 11 residues. Per germline, CDR1 SNHLY and CDR2 FYNNEI. CDR3 in DNA: TGTGCCAGCAGAGACAGGGATACGCAGTATTTT. Its protein product is CASRDRDTQYF.

V and J are TRBV2 and TRBJ2-2; TRBD1 is a possible D gene (6 bases). The V and J ends lost 4 bases and 5 bases respectively, with 14 bases between them. The CDR3 is 15 amino acids. Germline-derived CDR1 and CDR2 are SNHLY and FYNNEI. The CDR3 is CASSANLQGTGELFF. In nucleotides, the CDR3 is TGTGCCAGCAGTGCGAATTTACAGGGAACCGGGGAGCTGTTTTTT.

This chain links TRBV6-1 with TRBJ2-3; 7 positions agree with TRBD1. The CDR3 is 12 amino acids. The V segment lost 3 bases and the J segment 10 bases; nucleotides outside the gene matches: 4. From germline, CDR1 is MNHNS and CDR2 SASEGT. CDR3 protein: CASSEYRGSQYF. Here the CDR3 DNA reads TGTGCCAGCAGTGAGTACAGGGGATCGCAGTATTTT.

This clone was recorded only once. V gene TRBV7-9 combines with J gene TRBJ1-1; D is undetermined. In germline, CDR1 is SEHNR, CDR2 FQNEAQ (reference sequence). V dropped 2 bases and J dropped 3 bases, with 4 bases sitting between them. CDR3 length: 12 amino acids. Written as DNA, the CDR3 is TGTGCCAGCAGCTTATCCGACACTGAAGCTTTCTTT. Protein product: CASSLSDTEAFF.

V is TRBV6-4 and J is TRBJ1-2; D possibly corresponds to TRBD1 (5 bases). Germline CDR1 and CDR2: MRHNA and SNTAGT. This CDR3 is built from 13 residues. The ends were cut back, 6 bases at V and 8 bases at J, with 16 bases in the middle. This chain's CDR3 is CASSRAGSGGYTF. The CDR3 DNA follows: TGTGCCAGCAGCAGGGCCGGTTCGGGGGGCTACACCTTC.

The genes are TRBV3-1 (or the pseudogene TRBV3-2) and TRBJ2-2; 8 bases match TRBD2. CDR1 and CDR2 from the germline V gene are LGHDT and YNNKEL (reference sequence). The CDR3 covers 16 residues. Trimming took 0 bases from V and 6 from J; bases not matched to a gene: 6. The CDR3 DNA follows: TGTGCCAGCAGCCAAGACGGGACTAGTGGCGCCGGGGAGCTGTTTTTT. It codes for CASSQDGTSGAGELFF.

The rearrangement uses TRBV6-6 and TRBJ1-1; D unclear. CDR1 is MNHNY and CDR2 is SVGAGI in the germline V gene (reference sequence). The V gene lost 5 bases and the J gene lost 3 bases, with 13 bases spanning the gap. CDR3 length equals 14 residues. The CDR3 region has the DNA TGTGCCAGCAGTCTAGCCCAGGCCTACACTGAAGCTTTCTTT. Translated: CASSLAQAYTEAFF.

This chain links TRBV10-3 with TRBJ1-2; D is unresolved. The CDR3 runs 16 residues. V shed 0 bases and J shed 5 bases, with 16 bases lying between them. CDR1 is ENHRY, CDR2 SYGVKD, per germline. The CDR3 sequence is CAISESSHGESYGYTF. CDR3 in DNA: TGTGCCATCAGTGAGTCGAGTCACGGCGAGTCATATGGCTACACCTTC.

This chain uses TRBV7-2 with TRBJ1-2, with unresolved D. CDR1 is SGHTA, CDR2 FQGNSA, per germline. The ends were cut back, 4 bases at V and 4 bases at J, with 13 bases in the middle. The CDR3 runs to 14 residues. The CDR3 DNA is TGTGCCAGCAGCTCCAGGAGGGATAGCTATGGCTACACCTTC. Protein: CASSSRRDSYGYTF.

The chain has TRBV7-3 and TRBJ2-7; 9 bases fit TRBD1. The CDR3 sequence is 14 residues long. The V gene end was trimmed by 3 bases and the J gene end by 2 bases; junction bases not matched to a gene: 2. CDR1 SGHTA and CDR2 FQGTGA come from the germline V gene. The CDR3: CASSLTGGAYEQYF. The CDR3 DNA sequence: TGTGCCAGCAGCTTGACAGGGGGGGCCTACGAGCAGTACTTC.

V and J are TRBV3-1 (or the pseudogene TRBV3-2) and TRBJ1-1, with 8 positions matching TRBD1. V was clipped by 3 bases and J by 1 base; unmatched bases: 4. CDR1 and CDR2 from the germline V gene are LGHDT and YNNKEL (reference sequence). The CDR3 spans 15 residues. The CDR3 protein is CASSQGQAANTEAFF. The CDR3 nucleotides read TGTGCCAGCAGCCAGGGACAGGCAGCGAACACTGAAGCTTTCTTT.

In its sample, this clone was seen once. The chain is built from TRBV11-2 and TRBJ1-1, with unresolved D. CDR3 length equals 15 residues. The V gene's germline CDR1 is SGHAT and CDR2 FQNNGV. The ends were cut back, 2 bases at V and 4 bases at J, with 14 bases in the middle. This chain's CDR3 is CASSLQVTVVTEAFF. CDR3 bases: TGTGCCAGCAGCTTACAGGTCACAGTTGTCACTGAAGCTTTCTTT. Using reference TRBV11-2 and TRBJ1-1 for the parts outside the CDR3, the full variable domain is EAGVAQSPRYKIIEKRQSVAFWCNPISGHATLYWYQQILGQGPKLLIQFQNNGVVDDSQLPKDRFSAERLKGVDSTLKIQPAKLEDSAVYLCASSLQVTVVTEAFFGQGTRLTVV.

The chain couples TRBV9 to TRBJ1-6; 12 nucleotides align to TRBD1. Germline assignment: CDR1 SGDLS and CDR2 YYNGEE. The CDR3 runs 16 residues. The junction had 6 bases not matched to a gene; V was cut back by 4 bases and J by 7 bases. CDR3 DNA: TGTGCCAGCAGCATGGGACAGGGGGCAGCGAATTCACCCCTCCACTTT. Protein: CASSMGQGAANSPLHF.

The chain joins TRBV29-1 to TRBJ1-2; 10 bases are a match to TRBD1. This CDR3 contains 14 residues. Looked up from germline, CDR1 is SQVTM and CDR2 is ANQGSEA. V shed 6 bases, J shed 0 bases, and the junction held 4 bases outside the gene matches. This CDR3 is CSVGQGTTNYGYTF. CDR3 nucleotides: TGCAGCGTGGGACAGGGGACGACTAACTATGGCTACACCTTC.

The chain joins TRBV25-1 to TRBJ2-6; D call uncertain. This CDR3 spans 16 amino acids. V was trimmed by 1 base and J by 2 bases, leaving 9 bases between them. The germline gives CDR1 MGHDK, CDR2 SYGVNS. In DNA, the CDR3 is TGTGCCAGCAGTGAATCTCCGGCTACTGGGGCCAACGTCCTGACTTTC. As protein: CASSESPATGANVLTF.

The chain combines TRBV11-1 with TRBJ2-2, with D possibly matching TRBD1 (5 bases). Germline CDR1 SGHAT, CDR2 FQDESV (reference sequence). The CDR3 sequence is 15 residues long. V was clipped by 1 base and J by 2 bases, with 8 bases between them. The CDR3 bases are TGTGCCAGCAGCTTAGGACAGTTCAACACCGGGGAGCTGTTTTTT. As protein: CASSLGQFNTGELFF.

The chain uses TRBV18 and TRBJ2-3, with 8 bases lining up with TRBD1. Germline lookup yields CDR1 KGHSH and CDR2 LQKENI. This CDR3 is 15 amino acids long. The J segment lost 3 bases and the V segment lost 1 base, leaving 3 bases of the junction unmatched. CDR3: CASSPRTGWTDTQYF. CDR3 nucleotides: TGTGCCAGCTCACCACGGACAGGGTGGACAGATACGCAGTATTTT.

The rearrangement links TRBV11-1 to TRBJ1-2, with a tentative D call TRBD1 (6 bases). Germline-derived CDR1 and CDR2 are SGHAT and FQDESV (reference sequence). The V end was cut by 1 base, the J end by 6 bases, with 9 bases between. The CDR3 loop spans 13 amino acids. CDR3 sequence: CASSLVQGNGYTF. For the CDR3, the DNA is TGTGCCAGCAGCTTAGTACAGGGAAATGGCTACACCTTC.

This sequence joins TRBV9 and TRBJ1-2, with a weak D call TRBD1 (6 bases). This CDR3 has 16 amino acids. The V and J ends lost 3 bases and 2 bases respectively, with 17 bases between them. Per germline, CDR1 SGDLS and CDR2 YYNGEE. CDR3 in amino acids: CASSAGGGTPNYGYTF. The CDR3, as DNA: TGTGCCAGCAGCGCAGGAGGCGGGACACCAAACTATGGCTACACCTTC.

The genes are TRBV27 and TRBJ2-2; 9 bases are a match to TRBD2. This CDR3 region has 17 residues. Germline lookup yields CDR1 MNHEY and CDR2 SMNVEV (reference sequence). Trimming cost V 5 bases and J 2 bases; bases outside gene matches: 9. In DNA form, the CDR3 reads TGTGCCAGCAGTGGTCTCGGGACTAGCACTAACACCGGGGAGCTGTTTTTT. This sequence encodes CASSGLGTSTNTGELFF.

This clone showed up just a few times. V gene TRBV30 combines with J gene TRBJ1-2; D possibly corresponds to TRBD1 (5 bases). Per germline, CDR1 GTSNPN and CDR2 SVGIG (reference sequence). The length of the CDR3 is 14 residues. V shed 2 bases and J shed 2 bases, with 12 bases lying between them. For the CDR3, the DNA is TGTGCCTGGAGTCGGGGGGGGTTGAACTATGGCTACACCTTC. It codes for CAWSRGGLNYGYTF.

The rearrangement links TRBV5-1 to TRBJ2-1; D not certain. Germline CDR1 reads SGHRS; CDR2 reads YFSETQ. The length of the CDR3 is 15 residues. V dropped 1 base and J dropped 0 bases, with 8 bases sitting between them. CDR3 region: CASSLSVSSYNEQFF. The CDR3 bases are TGCGCCAGCAGCTTGTCTGTGAGCTCCTACAATGAGCAGTTCTTC.

This chain links TRBV6-5 with TRBJ1-4; tentative D call: TRBD1 (5 bases). The CDR3 is 12 amino acids. Germline V CDR1 and CDR2: MNHEY, SVGAGI. Trimming stripped 8 bases from V and 5 bases from J, with 9 bases between. CDR3 in amino acids: CASGRGNEKLFF. Here the CDR3 DNA reads TGTGCCAGCGGTCGGGGGAATGAAAAACTGTTTTTT.

The rearrangement uses TRBV6-1 and TRBJ1-1, with D hard to call. V was shortened by 0 bases and J by 3 bases, with 11 bases between the two germline ends. Germline V CDR1 and CDR2: MNHNS, SASEGT. The CDR3 spans 15 residues. CDR3 region: CASSEAKGQDTEAFF. The CDR3, as DNA: TGTGCCAGCAGTGAAGCTAAGGGTCAGGACACTGAAGCTTTCTTT.

This chain connects TRBV28 to TRBJ1-5, with D possibly matching TRBD1 (5 bases). Germline V lookup: CDR1 MDHEN, CDR2 SYDVKM. The V end was cut by 2 bases, the J end by 4 bases, with 15 bases between. The CDR3 spans 16 residues. CDR3: CASSLGHSRRNQPQHF. Here the CDR3 DNA reads TGTGCCAGCAGTTTAGGACATTCGAGGAGGAATCAGCCCCAGCATTTT. Full variable domain (outside the CDR3, taken from reference TRBV28 and TRBJ1-5): DVKVTQSSRYLVKRTGEKVFLECVQDMDHENMFWYRQDPGLGLRLIYFSYDVKMKEKGDIPEGYSVSREKKERFSLILESASTNQTSMYLCASSLGHSRRNQPQHFGDGTRLSIL.

The rearrangement uses TRBV6-5 and TRBJ1-2, with TRBD1 matching 9 bases. The V gene end was trimmed by 6 bases and the J gene end by 8 bases; junction bases not matched to a gene: 7. There are 13 residues in the CDR3. Germline CDR1 reads MNHEY; CDR2 reads SVGAGI. The chain's CDR3 is CASRGQGSGGYTF. The CDR3 nucleotides are TGTGCCAGCAGAGGACAGGGGTCAGGGGGCTACACCTTC.

The gene calls are TRBV6-5 and TRBJ1-6, with D uncertain. The germline gives CDR1 MNHEY, CDR2 SVGAGI. This CDR3 spans 11 amino acids. Trimming stripped 11 bases from V and 7 bases from J, with 9 bases between. This CDR3 reads CASTENSPLHF. In DNA form, the CDR3 reads TGTGCCTCCACGGAAAATTCACCCCTCCACTTT.

J is TRBJ2-5 and V is TRBV29-1, with D possibly matching TRBD2 (5 bases). Looked up from germline, CDR1 is SQVTM and CDR2 is ANQGSEA. Between the trimmed V and J ends, which lost 4 bases and 4 bases, there was a span of 10 bases. The CDR3 is made up of 12 amino acids. CDR3 DNA sequence: TGCAGCGTTGGGACTCCGGGAGAGACCCAGTACTTC. Residues: CSVGTPGETQYF.